The rows below give T cell receptor beta chains drawn from one sample of a study of T cell responses to AZD1222 COVID-19 vaccine. Method: immunoSEQ multiplex PCR; TCRdb's copy keeps in-frame clones and lacks some. This table holds roughly 140,000 clones, around 93% found once. The source material was peripheral blood, sampled on day 0 of AZD1222 vaccination. The receptor source for this set is an adult in good health. Both conserved end residues are part of each CDR3. The D gene is left open where the match is weak.

j_gene | d_gene | v_gene | CDR3aa
TRBJ2-7 | TRBD2 | TRBV10-3 | CAISETSGGGYEQYF
TRBJ1-2 | . | TRBV6-5 | CASSYVGTNYGYTF
TRBJ2-5 | . | TRBV9 | CASSPGPQETQYF
TRBJ1-4 | . | TRBV18 | CASSPGATNEKLFF
TRBJ2-3 | . | TRBV2 | CASSEARTNKQYF
TRBJ2-7 | TRBD2 | TRBV7-9 | CASSFLAGGNYEQYF
TRBJ1-1 | . | TRBV28 | CASSLGRGANTEAFF
TRBJ1-1 | . | TRBV9 | CASSGETGEAFF
TRBJ1-6 | . | TRBV11-2 | CASSLAPRGPNNSPLHF
TRBJ1-2 | . | TRBV20-1 | CSARSNYGYTF
TRBJ2-2 | . | TRBV7-3 | CASSLTAGTNTGELFF
TRBJ2-1 | . | TRBV7-9 | CASSFQTNEQFF
TRBJ2-1 | TRBD2 | TRBV7-2 | CASSLVELAGGEQFF
TRBJ1-1 | . | TRBV28 | CASSPRARAEAFF
TRBJ1-1 | . | TRBV19 | CASSTTAGGTEAFF
TRBJ2-1 | TRBD2 | TRBV7-3 | CASSLGLAAPLFF
TRBJ1-1 | . | TRBV25-1 | CASSEFSPTEAFF
TRBJ2-3 | . | TRBV18 | CASSPSLRTDTQYF
TRBJ1-1 | . | TRBV7-9 | CASSFPGRKNTEAFF
TRBJ1-2 | . | TRBV5-6 | CASSQPGQFDGYTF
TRBJ2-1 | . | TRBV7-2 | CASSLLGQGGRNEQFF
TRBJ2-7 | . | TRBV18 | CASSPRASGYEQYF
TRBJ2-3 | . | TRBV5-4 | CASSLVQGITDTQYF
TRBJ1-5 | . | TRBV15 | CATSSGGAGSNQPQHF
TRBJ2-3 | . | TRBV2 | CASSLTDTQYF
TRBJ1-1 | . | TRBV5-4 | CASSWKAGMNTEAFF
TRBJ1-1 | . | TRBV11-3 | CASSSYGRNTEAFF
TRBJ2-1 | TRBD2 | TRBV30 | CAWKRGGWGNEQFF
TRBJ2-7 | . | TRBV7-3 | CASSLTIHIPSYEQYF
TRBJ1-2 | TRBD1 | TRBV5-1 | CASSTRQGPYGYTF
TRBJ2-2 | . | TRBV5-5 | CASSNDGQRTGELFF
TRBJ1-1 | . | TRBV4-1 | CASSHANREVNTEAFF
TRBJ2-7 | . | TRBV6-5 | CASKEGGTSLKEQYF
TRBJ2-5 | TRBD2 | TRBV11-2 | CASSPGLAGGAQYF
TRBJ1-2 | . | TRBV5-6 | CASSRTGGRGYGYTF
TRBJ2-1 | . | TRBV24-1 | CATSEQRWDEQFF
TRBJ1-1 | TRBD1 | TRBV18 | CASSPGQGLNTEAFF
TRBJ1-2 | . | TRBV11-2 | CASSPRVNYGYTF
TRBJ2-7 | . | TRBV6-1 | CASSDAGPYEQYF
TRBJ1-4 | TRBD1 | TRBV7-2 | CASSPPGQGTGEKLFF
TRBJ2-7 | TRBD2 | TRBV9 | CASSATSGTYEQYF
TRBJ2-5 | . | TRBV4-2 | CASSQDLGGVQETQYF
TRBJ1-2 | . | TRBV19 | CASRPQDPHYYGYTF
TRBJ1-3 | . | TRBV21-1 | CASEPGQLNTIYF
TRBJ2-7 | . | TRBV29-1 | CSVVGTLPYEQYF
TRBJ2-5 | TRBD2 | TRBV5-1 | CASKSGGASETQYF
TRBJ2-5 | TRBD1 | TRBV11-2 | CASSLDRGYQETQYF
TRBJ2-1 | TRBD2 | TRBV3-1/TRBV3-2 | CASSPRTSTDNEQFF
TRBJ1-5 | . | TRBV24-1 | CATRNTEYQPQHF